This T cell receptor (beta chain) stems from a study of T cells in Graves' hyperthyroidism and ophthalmopathy. Study-wide context: Pretreatment peripheral blood was obtained at initial diagnosis. Study observations and caveats: Progression to ophthalmopathy was predicted a median of 6.5 months early.

What was amplified from RNA transcripts were TCR beta CDR3 regions. Using the HTBI primer set, a first-round RT-PCR was run on the TCR CDR3. One entry per CDR3 protein, called by TCRdb with MiXCR from the multiplex PCR reads. Here the sample spans under 700,000 distinct CDR3 sequences, over 15% being singletons. The CDR3 totals 15 residues. Germline V lookup: CDR1 MDHEN, CDR2 SYDVKM. V gave up 2 bases and J gave up 7 bases, with 17 bases separating them. From approximately 9.1 ml of fresh peripheral blood, PBMCs were isolated. This clonotype was recorded at least ten times. Its specificity is not known.

The V call is TRBV28, the J call TRBJ1-2; weak D call: TRBD1 (5 bases). The sequence derives from a woman aged 18-29 years with Graves' hyperthyroidism. Sample: blood. The CDR3 loop is CASSLTFRDLPGYTF. In DNA, the CDR3 is TGTGCCAGCAGTTTAACCTTCCGGGACCTCCCTGGCTACACCTTC.